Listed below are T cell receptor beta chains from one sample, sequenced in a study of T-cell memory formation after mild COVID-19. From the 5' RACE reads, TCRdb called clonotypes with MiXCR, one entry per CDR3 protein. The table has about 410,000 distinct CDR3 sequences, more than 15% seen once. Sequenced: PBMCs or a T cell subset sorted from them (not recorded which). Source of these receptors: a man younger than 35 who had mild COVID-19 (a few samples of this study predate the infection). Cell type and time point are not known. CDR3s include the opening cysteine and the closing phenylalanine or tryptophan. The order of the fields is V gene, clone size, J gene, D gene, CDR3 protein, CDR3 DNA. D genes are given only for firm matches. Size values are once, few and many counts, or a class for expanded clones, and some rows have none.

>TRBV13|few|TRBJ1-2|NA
CASSLGRTPGDGYTF
TGTGCCAGCAGCTTAGGCCGGACCCCGGGCGATGGCTACACCTTC
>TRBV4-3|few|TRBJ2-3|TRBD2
CASSQDRRGGADTQYF
TGCGCCAGCAGCCAAGATCGGCGGGGGGGCGCAGATACGCAGTATTTT
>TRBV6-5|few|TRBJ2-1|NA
CASRKDGYNEQFF
TGTGCCAGCAGAAAAGACGGTTACAATGAGCAGTTCTTC
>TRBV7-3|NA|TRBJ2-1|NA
CASSRTDGGNEQFF
TGTGCCAGCAGTCGGACAGACGGGGGCAATGAGCAGTTCTTC
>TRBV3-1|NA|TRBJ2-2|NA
CASSLPGGPNTGELFF
TGTGCCAGCAGCCTCCCGGGGGGCCCGAACACCGGGGAGCTGTTTTTT
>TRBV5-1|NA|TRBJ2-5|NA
CASSLVSGNGQETQYF
TGCGCCAGCAGCTTGGTTTCGGGGAATGGGCAAGAGACCCAGTACTTC
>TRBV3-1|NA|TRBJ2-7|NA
CASSQEFREQYF
TGTGCCAGCAGCCAAGAGTTCCGCGAGCAGTACTTC
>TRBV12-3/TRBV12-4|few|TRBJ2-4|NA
CASSLDGKNIQYF
TGTGCCAGCAGTTTAGACGGAAAAAACATTCAGTACTTC
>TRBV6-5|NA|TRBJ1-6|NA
CASGAGSYNSPLHF
TGTGCCAGCGGGGCGGGAAGCTATAATTCACCCCTCCACTTT
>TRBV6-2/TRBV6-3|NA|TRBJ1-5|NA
CASSYSQGDQPQHF
TGTGCCAGCAGTTACTCCCAGGGCGATCAGCCCCAGCATTTT
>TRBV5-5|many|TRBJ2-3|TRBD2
CASSSSGGTDTQYF
TGTGCCAGCAGCTCGAGCGGGGGAACAGATACGCAGTATTTT
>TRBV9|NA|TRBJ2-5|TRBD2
CASSVGTAGGQETQYF
TGTGCCAGCAGCGTAGGGACAGCGGGGGGACAAGAGACCCAGTACTTC
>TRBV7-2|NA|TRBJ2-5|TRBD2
CASSLRGGQTQYF
TGTGCCAGCAGCTTACGGGGGGGCCAGACCCAGTACTTC
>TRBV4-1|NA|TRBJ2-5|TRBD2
CATALGSGGGLGETQYF
TGCGCCACGGCCTTGGGGAGCGGGGGAGGGCTCGGAGAGACCCAGTACTTC
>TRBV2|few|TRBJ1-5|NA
CASSDEWRNSNQPQHF
TGTGCCAGCAGCGACGAGTGGAGAAATAGCAATCAGCCCCAGCATTTT
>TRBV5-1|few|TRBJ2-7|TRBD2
CASRWDSGGYVGYEQYF
TGCGCCAGCAGGTGGGATAGCGGGGGCTACGTCGGATACGAGCAGTACTTC
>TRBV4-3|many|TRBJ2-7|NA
CASSQVPGPTIYEQYF
TGCGCCAGCAGCCAGGTACCGGGACCCACGATCTACGAGCAGTACTTC
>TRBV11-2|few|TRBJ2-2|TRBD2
CASSWTGTTTGELFF
TGTGCCAGCAGCTGGACCGGGACTACGACCGGGGAGCTGTTTTTT
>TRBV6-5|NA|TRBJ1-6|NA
CASAIMGNSPLHF
TGTGCCAGCGCCATAATGGGAAATTCACCCCTCCACTTT
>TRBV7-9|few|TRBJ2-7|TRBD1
CASSLGRRDRPYEQYF
TGTGCCAGCAGCTTAGGACGCCGGGACAGGCCCTACGAGCAGTACTTC
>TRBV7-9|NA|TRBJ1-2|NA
CASSGTGTIYGYTF
TGTGCCAGCAGCGGCACGGGAACTATTTATGGCTACACCTTC
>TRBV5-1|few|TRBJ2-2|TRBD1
CASSPRDRGHVTGELFF
TGCGCCAGCAGCCCCCGGGACAGGGGGCACGTCACCGGGGAGCTGTTTTTT
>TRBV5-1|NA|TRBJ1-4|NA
CASSANSATNEKLFF
TGCGCCAGCAGCGCGAACAGTGCAACTAATGAAAAACTGTTTTTT
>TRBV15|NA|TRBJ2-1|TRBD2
CATGRGTQLYNEQFF
TGTGCCACCGGGCGGGGGACCCAACTCTACAATGAGCAGTTCTTC
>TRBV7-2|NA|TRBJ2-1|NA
CASSPAGSGWVNEQFF
TGTGCCAGCAGCCCGGCAGGTTCAGGGTGGGTCAATGAGCAGTTCTTC
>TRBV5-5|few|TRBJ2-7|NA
CASSLARGSYEQYF
TGTGCCAGCAGCTTGGCCAGGGGCTCCTACGAGCAGTACTTC
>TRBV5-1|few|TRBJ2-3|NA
CASSPGSGDFSDTQYF
TGCGCCAGCAGTCCCGGATCGGGGGACTTCAGTGATACGCAGTATTTT
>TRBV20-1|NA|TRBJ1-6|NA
CSAEPGWASPLHF
TGCAGTGCGGAACCGGGATGGGCTTCACCCCTCCACTTT
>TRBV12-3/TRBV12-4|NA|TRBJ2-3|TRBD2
CASSLPASGVTDTQYF
TGTGCCAGCAGTTTGCCCGCTAGCGGGGTCACAGATACGCAGTATTTT
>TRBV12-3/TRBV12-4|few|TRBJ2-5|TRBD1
CASTMTGGRETQYF
TGTGCCAGCACCATGACAGGGGGCCGGGAGACCCAGTACTTC
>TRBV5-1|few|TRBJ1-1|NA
CASSVGESVTEAFF
TGCGCCAGCAGCGTAGGAGAGAGTGTCACTGAAGCTTTCTTT
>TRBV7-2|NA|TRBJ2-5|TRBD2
CASSPTPLIAGQETQYF
TGTGCCAGCAGCCCCACCCCGCTGATAGCGGGCCAAGAGACCCAGTACTTC
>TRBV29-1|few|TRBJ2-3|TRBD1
CSVLGQADTQYF
TGCAGCGTTCTCGGACAGGCAGATACGCAGTATTTT
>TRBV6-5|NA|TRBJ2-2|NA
CASSYDPGTGELFF
TGTGCCAGCAGTTACGACCCCGGCACCGGGGAGCTGTTTTTT
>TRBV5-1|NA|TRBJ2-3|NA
CASSWMDTQYF
TGCGCCAGCAGTTGGATGGATACGCAGTATTTT
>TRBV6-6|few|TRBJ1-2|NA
CASSSARPDGYTF
TGTGCCAGCAGTTCCGCAAGACCGGATGGCTACACCTTC
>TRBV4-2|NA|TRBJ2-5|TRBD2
CASSHQLAGGETQYF
TGTGCCAGCAGCCACCAACTAGCGGGGGGAGAGACCCAGTACTTC
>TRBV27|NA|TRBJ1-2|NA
CATSLGGSYGYTF
TGTGCCACCTCCCTAGGGGGGAGTTATGGCTACACCTTC
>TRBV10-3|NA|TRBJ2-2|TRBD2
CASWEGRKNTGELFF
TGTGCCAGCTGGGAGGGGAGGAAAAACACCGGGGAGCTGTTTTTT
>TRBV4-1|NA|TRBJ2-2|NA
CASSQGGEVGLGELFF
TGCGCCAGCAGCCAAGGGGGGGAGGTCGGCCTCGGGGAGCTGTTTTTT
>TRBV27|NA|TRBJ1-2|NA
CASSSLGAREYGYTF
TGTGCCAGCAGTTCACTGGGGGCAAGGGAATATGGCTACACCTTC
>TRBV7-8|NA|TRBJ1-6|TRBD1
CASSLGSKVGQITPLHF
TGTGCCAGCAGCTTAGGCTCGAAGGTGGGACAGATAACACCCCTCCACTTT
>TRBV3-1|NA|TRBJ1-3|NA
CASSRRSSLPGNTIYF
TGTGCCAGCAGCCGGCGATCTTCCCTCCCTGGAAACACCATATATTTT
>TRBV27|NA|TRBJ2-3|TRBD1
CASSTTGVLTDTQYF
TGTGCCAGCAGTACGACAGGGGTGTTAACAGATACGCAGTATTTT